This T cell receptor beta chain appears in the sequencing data of a study of breast tumors, draining lymph nodes, adjacent tissues (dated by TCRdb to about 2016). Some background on the complete study: TCR beta repertoires were compared across tumor, adjacent nontumor tissue and axillary lymph nodes obtained from breast cancer patients. The study aimed to assess the relationships and possible T-cell exchange between tumor, surrounding tissue and draining lymph node repertoires in human breast cancer. Results the study describes overall, beyond this receptor: Tumor T-cell repertoires showed less diversity than lymph node repertoires and more diversity than nontumor tissue repertoires, and tumor T-cell repertoires showed preferential V and J gene usage. In luminal-like breast cancer, tumor and nontumor tissue repertoires resembled each other significantly more than in basal-like breast cancer. The data were considered consistent with the idea that most tumor T cells come from the lymph node and then expand in tumor tissue. The conclusion that tumor T cells originate in lymph nodes was presented as consistent with a hypothesis rather than as directly demonstrated.

This clonotype was counted ten times or more. Its target antigen remains unknown. The input lacks base qualities; no much larger clone sits a single base away. The lymph node samples were taken from the axillary draining lymph nodes of breast cancer patients. Sequencing was carried out with an Illumina HiSeq 2000. Multiplex PCR amplification was used to build the TCR beta chain libraries. High-throughput sequencing was used to analyze the amplified TCR beta chain products. TCRdb trimmed public reads at Q25 via fastp, called clones via MiXCR and kept in-frame beta chains. Identical CDR3 protein sequences are pooled into one entry, listed with their most common genes and DNA. The sample data list approximately 170,000 distinct CDR3 sequences, and roughly a third of these were observed just once. About 3.9% of the sample is in the top ten clones. The sequence was collected from a female donor with breast cancer. Some clones in this sample may be carry-over from other donors' samples. The specimen was axillary lymph node tissue.

In nucleotides, the sequence is TGTGCCAGCACGCAGGGGCTAGCGGTCCACGAGCAGTACTTC. This gives the protein CASTQGLAVHEQYF. The sequence is built from TRBV2 and TRBJ2-7; the best D guess is TRBD2, with 7 bases matching. V is shortened by 7 bases, J by 5 bases, and the region joining them spans 18 bases. The CDR3 spans 14 residues, from the cysteine through the phenylalanine. The DNA shown is the 42-base CDR3, in frame from base 1. The germline V gene provides CDR1 SNHLY and CDR2 FYNNEI. Outside the CDR3, residues come from the reference TRBV2 and TRBJ2-7 proteins, so the full variable domain is: EPEVTQTPSHQVTQMGQEVILRCVPISNHLYFYWYRQILGQKVEFLVSFYNNEISEKSEIFDDQFSVERPDGSNFTLKIRSTKLEDSAMYFCASTQGLAVHEQYFGPGTRLTVT.